This T cell receptor beta chain was profiled in a study of T cell clonality in common variable immunodeficiency. Study outcomes and limitations: CVID subjects showed higher TCRbeta clonality than healthy controls.

Concerning this clone itself: What it binds is not known. The same CDR3 is also encoded by other DNA sequences in this sample.

Sequenced by immunoSEQ multiplex PCR; TCRdb stores in-frame clones only, minus some. The sample shows 50,000 to 60,000 clones, no singletons; the ten largest hold approximately 1.9%. The sequence was obtained from a person aged 18 to 75 in good health. The sample consisted of peripheral blood mononuclear cells.

CDR3 bases read: TGTGCCAGCAGCTTAGGCTTAGCCGCCGAG. Encoded protein: CASSLGLAAE. The whole CDR3 sequence reads CASSLGLAAEQYF. The chain couples TRBV5-6 to TRBJ2-7; D is unresolved. The read finishes 3 residues shy of the CDR3 end, and the germline J gene is used to complete it. The CDR3 is made up of 13 amino acids. V lost 2 bases, J lost 6 bases, and 12 bases lay in between. CDR1 is SGHDT, CDR2 YYEEEE, per germline.